Listed here are 30 T cell receptor beta chains from one sample, sequenced in a study of T-cell memory formation after mild COVID-19. In TCRdb, the 5' RACE reads were re-called with MiXCR into one record per CDR3 protein. The top ten clones hold 20% to 25% of a sample with a few hundred thousand distinct CDR3 sequences, approximately 15% of them seen once. Sequenced sample: PBMCs or a T cell subset sorted from them (not recorded which). The receptors come from a man aged 18 to 29 who had mild COVID-19 (a few samples of this study predate the infection). Cell type and time point are not known.

This clonotype was counted a few times. The rearrangement uses TRBV15 and TRBJ2-7, with D maybe TRBD2 (5 bases). CDR3 length equals 15 residues. Deletions cut 1 base from V and 4 bases from J, with 14 bases between. Germline CDR1 and CDR2: LNHNV and YYDKDF (reference sequence). The CDR3 DNA follows: TGTGCCACCAGCAGAGGATTGGGAGTTCTTTACGAGCAGTACGTC. Translation gives CATSRGLGVLYEQYV.

This clonotype has just a few counts. The chain combines TRBV7-9 with TRBJ1-2; 8 bases line up with TRBD1. The CDR3 covers 14 residues. Germline V lookup: CDR1 SEHNR, CDR2 FQNEAQ (reference sequence). The J segment lost 8 bases and the V segment lost 8 bases, leaving 13 bases of the junction unmatched. CDR3 amino acids: CASYPLDRGEGYTF. CDR3 in DNA: TGTGCCAGCTACCCCCTCGACAGGGGAGAAGGCTACACCTTC.

CDR3 sequence: CASRTTGGRAGYTF. CDR3 nucleotide sequence: TGTGCCAGCAGGACTACGGGTGGGAGGGCTGGCTACACCTTC. The chain has TRBV7-2 and TRBJ1-2; no definite D call. From germline, CDR1 is SGHTA and CDR2 FQGNSA. Trimming stripped 6 bases from V and 7 bases from J, with 18 bases between. This CDR3 comprises 14 residues.

This clonotype occurred a few times. This rearrangement joins TRBV5-6 to TRBJ2-1; D not certain. CDR3 size: 16 residues. Trimming cost V 2 bases and J 9 bases, with 21 bases left between them. Germline-derived CDR1 and CDR2 are SGHDT and YYEEEE. The CDR3 sequence is CASSLLRQTPTTEQFF. The CDR3 DNA follows: TGTGCCAGCAGCTTATTGCGGCAGACTCCTACAACTGAGCAGTTCTTC.

V gene TRBV28 combines with J gene TRBJ2-3, with 7 nucleotides matching TRBD1. The V and J ends lost 4 bases and 2 bases, in that order; junction bases with no gene match: 12. Germline V CDR1 and CDR2: MDHEN, SYDVKM. This CDR3 spans 17 amino acids. This chain's CDR3 is CASSSTGQVSLTDTQYF. The CDR3 DNA follows: TGTGCCAGCAGTTCCACCGGACAGGTTTCCCTCACAGATACGCAGTATTTT.

This clonotype was picked up a small number of times. V usage is TRBV7-8 and J usage is TRBJ1-4; 9 bases match TRBD1. The CDR3 extends over 16 amino acids. Germline values: CDR1 SGHVS, CDR2 FQNEAQ. Unmatched junction bases numbered 9, after V lost 5 bases and J lost 5 bases. The chain's CDR3 is CASSETGGRMNEKLFF. Here the CDR3 DNA reads TGTGCCAGCAGCGAAACAGGGGGCCGGATGAATGAAAAACTGTTTTTT.

The rearrangement uses TRBV12-1 and TRBJ1-2. TRBV12-1 is listed as a pseudogene. This CDR3 spans 14 amino acids. CDR3 loop: CASTRFLTNYGYTF. The CDR3 bases are TGTGCCAGCACCCGCTTTCTTACTAACTATGGCTACACCTTC.

This chain connects TRBV7-3 to TRBJ2-2, with unresolved D. The CDR3 totals 16 residues. Germline CDR1 SGHTA, CDR2 FQGTGA. V lost 0 bases and J lost 4, with 12 bases in between. CDR3 sequence reads: CASSLTAGVSTGELFF. In DNA form, the CDR3 reads TGTGCCAGCAGCTTAACGGCCGGAGTGAGCACCGGGGAGCTGTTTTTT.

This clonotype was seen a few times. This chain joins TRBV7-2 and TRBJ1-2; D may be TRBD1 (6 bases). Looked up from germline, CDR1 is SGHTA and CDR2 is FQGNSA. This CDR3 is 13 amino acids long. Trimming stripped 5 bases from V and 5 bases from J, with 12 bases between. In nucleotides, the CDR3 is TGTGCCAGCAGCCACGACAGGCAGTATGGCTACACCTTC. Its translation: CASSHDRQYGYTF.

V is TRBV6-2 or TRBV6-3 and J is TRBJ2-6; D gene unclear. Trimming stripped 5 bases from V and 0 bases from J, with 8 bases between. Germline CDR1 reads MNHEY; CDR2 reads SVGEGT. This CDR3 region has 15 residues. CDR3 region: CASSRRVSGANVLTF. The CDR3 DNA is TGTGCCAGCAGTCGCCGGGTCTCTGGGGCCAACGTCCTGACTTTC.

Ten or more counts support this clonotype. J is TRBJ2-2 and V is TRBV9; tentative D call: TRBD2 (6 bases). Trimming left V 2 bases short and J 2 bases short, with 7 bases between. CDR1 is SGDLS, CDR2 YYNGEE, per germline. This CDR3 is built from 14 residues. DNA for the CDR3: TGTGCCAGCAGCGTCGGGGGAAACACCGGGGAGCTGTTTTTT. It yields the protein CASSVGGNTGELFF. The full variable domain, completed using reference TRBV9 and TRBJ2-2, is DSGVTQTPKHLITATGQRVTLRCSPRSGDLSVYWYQQSLDQGLQFLIQYYNGEERAKGNILERFSAQQFPDLHSELNLSSLELGDSALYFCASSVGGNTGELFFGEGSRLTVL.

This clonotype has more than one count but fewer than ten. The chain has TRBV28 and TRBJ2-7; D is unclear. Per the germline V gene, CDR1 is MDHEN and CDR2 is SYDVKM. The length of the CDR3 is 15 residues. The V gene lost 4 bases and the J gene lost 2 bases, with 15 bases spanning the gap. The CDR3 nucleotides are TGTGCCAGCAGTTCCCTTCGCAGGCTGCCCTACGAGCAGTACGTC. Amino acids: CASSSLRRLPYEQYV.

This clonotype appeared a few times. The rearrangement joins TRBV7-2 to TRBJ1-5; possibly TRBD1 for D (6 bases). Germline CDR1 and CDR2: SGHTA and FQGNSA. The V gene lost 6 bases and the J gene lost 0 bases, with 12 bases spanning the gap. The CDR3 covers 15 residues. CDR3: CASSSQGYSNQPQHF. In nucleotides, the CDR3 is TGTGCCAGCAGTTCACAGGGTTATAGCAATCAGCCCCAGCATTTT.

Here the CDR3 reads CASSLGSGLAENEQFF. In nucleotides, the CDR3 is TGCGCCAGCAGCTTGGGCTCGGGACTAGCAGAAAATGAGCAGTTCTTC. This chain joins TRBV5-1 and TRBJ2-1, with 9 bases aligning to TRBD2. Germline-derived CDR1 and CDR2 are SGHRS and YFSETQ. This CDR3 spans 16 amino acids. J was trimmed by 7 bases and V by 0 bases; bases with no gene match: 8.

This clonotype was recorded a few times. This sequence joins TRBV3-1 and TRBJ1-1; D is possibly TRBD1 (6 bases). With 3 bases removed from V and 5 bases from J, the gap between germline ends came to 13 bases. CDR1 is LGHDT, CDR2 YNNKEL, per germline (reference sequence). The CDR3 is made up of 14 amino acids. As DNA, the CDR3 is TGTGCCAGCAGCCACAGGGGCCAGGCGACTGAAGCTTTCTTT. Its translation is CASSHRGQATEAFF.

The J gene is TRBJ1-3, the V gene TRBV7-2, with 9 bases identical to TRBD1. With V trimmed by 4 bases and J by 3 bases, 7 bases remained unmatched. Germline CDR1 is SGHTA and CDR2 is FQGNSA. The length of the CDR3 is 16 residues. The CDR3 protein is CASSSRQGVVGNTIYF. Here the CDR3 DNA reads TGTGCCAGCAGCTCAAGACAGGGGGTGGTTGGAAACACCATATATTTT. The entire variable domain, with the rest obtained from reference TRBV7-2 and TRBJ1-3, is as follows: GAGVSQSPSNKVTEKGKDVELRCDPISGHTALYWYRQSLGQGLEFLIYFQGNSAPDKSGLPSDRFSAERTGGSVSTLTIQRTQQEDSAVYLCASSSRQGVVGNTIYFGEGSWLTVV.

This clonotype turned up a few times. The chain combines TRBV29-1 with TRBJ2-3, with 10 bases that match TRBD1. The junction had 12 bases not matched to a gene; V was cut back by 7 bases and J by 2 bases. Germline values: CDR1 SQVTM, CDR2 ANQGSEA. CDR3 length equals 16 residues. The CDR3 bases are TGCAGCGGGGCTGGAGGGGACAGGGGAAACACAGATACGCAGTATTTT. This encodes CSGAGGDRGNTDTQYF.

This clonotype was detected ten times or more. This chain uses TRBV19 with TRBJ2-3, with TRBD1 matching 10 bases. Germline V gene lookup returns CDR1 LNHDA and CDR2 SQIVND (reference sequence). The CDR3 has 15 amino acids. The V and J ends lost 9 bases and 0 bases, in that order; junction bases with no gene match: 6. CDR3 loop: CASRDRGPSTDTQYF. The CDR3 coding sequence is TGTGCCAGCCGGGACAGGGGTCCTAGCACAGATACGCAGTATTTT.

V is TRBV5-1 and J is TRBJ1-2; no clear D. Trimming cost V 2 bases and J 6 bases, with 8 bases left between them. This CDR3 has 12 residues. Per the germline V gene, CDR1 is SGHRS and CDR2 is YFSETQ. CDR3 protein: CASSFAGDGYTF. CDR3 DNA: TGCGCCAGCAGCTTTGCTGGGGATGGCTACACCTTC.

The chain carries TRBV24-1 and TRBJ2-1, with D possibly TRBD1 on 5 matching bases. Trimming cost V 5 bases and J 9 bases, with 10 bases left between them. The CDR3 extends over 12 amino acids. Per the germline V gene, CDR1 is KGHDR and CDR2 is SFDVKD. In DNA, the CDR3 is TGTGCCACCAGTGCAGGGTATATTGAGCAGTTCTTC. Its translation is CATSAGYIEQFF.

This clonotype has ten or more counts. The chain links TRBV7-2 to TRBJ2-3, with D perhaps matching TRBD1 or TRBD2 (5 bases each). Looked up from germline, CDR1 is SGHTA and CDR2 is FQGNSA. V was clipped by 1 base and J by 4 bases, with 9 bases between them. The CDR3 length is 14 residues. The CDR3 nucleotides read TGTGCCAGCAGCTTAGGAGGGGCAGCAGATACGCAGTATTTT. Its translation: CASSLGGAADTQYF. Drawing the rest from reference TRBV7-2 and TRBJ2-3, the complete variable domain is GAGVSQSPSNKVTEKGKDVELRCDPISGHTALYWYRQSLGQGLEFLIYFQGNSAPDKSGLPSDRFSAERTGGSVSTLTIQRTQQEDSAVYLCASSLGGAADTQYFGPGTRLTVL.

Only a few counts were recorded for this clonotype. V usage is TRBV7-2 and J usage is TRBJ2-2, with D perhaps given as TRBD1 or TRBD2 (5 bases each). The CDR3 is 17 residues long. Germline CDR1 SGHTA, CDR2 FQGNSA. Trimming shortened V by 2 bases and J by 0 bases, and 13 bases separated the two germline ends. Here the CDR3 reads CASSLFGQGPNTGELFF. The CDR3 DNA is TGTGCCAGCAGCTTATTTGGCCAGGGACCGAACACCGGGGAGCTGTTTTTT.

This clonotype came up many times. This chain connects TRBV20-1 to TRBJ1-6, with unresolved D. V was clipped by 3 bases and J by 1 base, with 13 bases between them. Germline CDR1 reads DFQATT; CDR2 reads SNEGSKA (reference sequence). The CDR3 length is 16 residues. The CDR3 here is CSARTRKVSYNSPLHF. The CDR3 region has the DNA TGCAGTGCTAGGACTCGGAAGGTGTCCTATAATTCACCCCTCCACTTT.

The chain employs TRBV7-9 and TRBJ2-5; 9 positions agree with TRBD2. Germline V gene data show CDR1 as SEHNR and CDR2 as FQNEAQ (reference sequence). V dropped 1 base and J dropped 2; count of bases not matched to a gene: 2. The CDR3 totals 15 residues. The CDR3 sequence is CASSLVLAGQETQYF. The DNA for the CDR3 is TGTGCCAGCAGCTTAGTCCTAGCGGGGCAAGAGACCCAGTACTTC.

This clonotype showed up many times. The CDR3 spells CASSQSGGRVEQFF. CDR3 bases: TGCGCCAGCAGCCAAAGCGGGGGTAGGGTTGAGCAGTTCTTC. V and J are TRBV4-1 and TRBJ2-1; 8 nucleotides align to TRBD2. The germline V gene encodes CDR1 MGHRA and CDR2 YSYEKL. The trim removed 2 bases at V and 9 bases at J, leaving 6 bases unmatched. The CDR3 has 14 amino acids.

The sample holds a few counts of this clonotype. This chain connects TRBV5-1 to TRBJ2-1; D tentatively fits TRBD1 or TRBD2 (5 bases each). Germline V gene lookup returns CDR1 SGHRS and CDR2 YFSETQ. V lost 5 bases and J 0 bases, leaving 18 bases between the germline ends. CDR3 size: 17 residues. CDR3 nucleotides: TGCGCCAGCAGTGTTTACGGGGCCCGCTCCTCCTACAATGAGCAGTTCTTC. Its protein product is CASSVYGARSSYNEQFF.

The chain carries TRBV6-1 and TRBJ2-1, with D perhaps TRBD1 (6 bases). This CDR3 is 16 amino acids long. CDR1 is MNHNS and CDR2 is SASEGT in the germline V gene. V lost 6 bases, J lost 0 bases, and 15 bases lay in between. CDR3 nucleotides: TGTGCCAGCAGGGATTTGACAGGAAGCTCCTACAATGAGCAGTTCTTC. The encoded protein is CASRDLTGSSYNEQFF.

This clonotype showed up just a few times. The chain employs TRBV29-1 and TRBJ1-1; weak D call: TRBD1 (5 bases). The CDR3 is 14 amino acids. V was clipped by 6 bases and J by 6 bases, with 20 bases between them. From germline, CDR1 is SQVTM and CDR2 ANQGSEA. For the CDR3, the DNA is TGCAGCGTGCCCGGGAGGGGAATTCTCCCTGAAGCTTTCTTT. It encodes CSVPGRGILPEAFF.

This clonotype was seen a few times. The chain recombines TRBV20-1 with TRBJ2-3; TRBD2 agrees at 9 bases. This CDR3 is built from 15 residues. The germline gives CDR1 DFQATT, CDR2 SNEGSKA (reference sequence). After removal of 6 bases from V and 8 bases from J, the junction contained 15 bases not matched to a gene. DNA of the CDR3: TGCAGTGCGAGAAGACCCGCGGGGGGGTCAAGTACGCAGTATTTT. Encoded protein: CSARRPAGGSSTQYF.

V gene TRBV6-5 combines with J gene TRBJ2-6; TRBD2 is a possible D gene (6 bases). Looked up from germline, CDR1 is MNHEY and CDR2 is SVGAGI. Trimming shortened V by 1 base and J by 0 bases, and 10 bases separated the two germline ends. The CDR3 has 17 amino acids. CDR3 in amino acids: CASSYFGGSSGANVLTF. Written as DNA, the CDR3 is TGTGCCAGCAGTTACTTTGGAGGGAGCTCTGGGGCCAACGTCCTGACTTTC.